A single sample is the source of the 17 T cell receptor beta chains below, sequenced in a study of human T cells and chemical hapten exposure. Time point: pre-sensitization, week 0. Treatment indicated: therapeutic diphenylcyclopropenone sensitization with weekly scalp DPC. One entry per CDR3 protein, called by TCRdb with MiXCR from the RACE reads. The sample lists roughly 110,000 distinct CDR3 sequences, 12% occurring once. The sequencing here drew on whole blood, taken in connection with sensitization to the hapten diphenylcyclopropenone (DPC). The receptors here all came from a woman aged 45-65 years with alopecia areata. Some clones in this sample may be carry-over from other donors' samples.

Only a few counts were recorded for this clonotype. The CDR3 bases are TGCAGCGTAGACACTGAGTGGACTGAAGCTTTCTTT. It yields the protein CSVDTEWTEAFF. The genes are TRBV29-1 and TRBJ1-1; D is unclear. Germline V gene sequence: CDR1 SQVTM, CDR2 ANQGSEA. Trimming stripped 6 bases from V and 5 bases from J, with 13 bases between. The CDR3 spans 12 residues.

This chain links TRBV18 with TRBJ1-5; a weak D match, TRBD1 (5 bases). This CDR3 comprises 16 residues. The germline gives CDR1 KGHSH, CDR2 LQKENI. The V end was cut by 3 bases, the J end by 2 bases, with 14 bases between. CDR3 DNA sequence: TGTGCCAGCTCACCTACACAGGCGAAGGGCAATCAGCCCCAGCATTTT. It specifies CASSPTQAKGNQPQHF.

This clonotype was seen a handful of times. The genes are TRBV13 and TRBJ2-3; 9 nucleotides line up with TRBD2. The CDR3 extends over 15 amino acids. V shed 3 bases, J shed 4 bases, and the junction held 5 bases outside the gene matches. Germline values: CDR1 PRHDT, CDR2 FYEKMQ (reference sequence). The CDR3 region is CASSFRTSVPDTQYF. Here the CDR3 DNA reads TGTGCCAGCAGCTTTAGGACTAGCGTCCCAGATACGCAGTATTTT.

In its sample, this clonotype was seen a few times. This rearrangement joins TRBV4-2 to TRBJ1-1; unclear D gene. This CDR3 has 15 residues. Trimming removed 0 bases from V and 1 base from J, with 9 bases in between. Germline V gives CDR1 LGHNA, CDR2 YNFKEQ. The CDR3 nucleotides read TGTGCCAGCAGCCAAGATCAGGTTTCGAACACTGAAGCTTTCTTT. Encoded protein: CASSQDQVSNTEAFF.

This clonotype was counted many times. The DNA for the CDR3 is TGTGCCATCAGTGAGTCGGGGGGGGCCCGAGATACGCAGTATTTT. This codes for CAISESGGARDTQYF. The chain joins TRBV10-3 to TRBJ2-3; weak D call: TRBD2 (7 bases). The CDR3 has 15 amino acids. V lost 0 bases and J lost 5, with 12 bases in between. Germline values: CDR1 ENHRY, CDR2 SYGVKD.

This clonotype was picked up many times. The rearrangement joins TRBV7-6 to TRBJ2-3, with D hard to call. CDR1 SGHVS and CDR2 FNYEAQ come from the germline V gene. The V gene lost 0 bases and the J gene lost 1 base, with 14 bases spanning the gap. CDR3 length: 17 amino acids. The CDR3 coding sequence is TGTGCCAGCAGCTTAGCGCCCCGACCTGAGGGCACAGATACGCAGTATTTT. It encodes CASSLAPRPEGTDTQYF.

V and J are TRBV18 and TRBJ2-5; possibly TRBD2 for D (6 bases). Per germline, CDR1 KGHSH and CDR2 LQKENI. The germline V and J ends were trimmed by 0 bases and 4 bases, with 15 bases remaining between them. The CDR3 has 16 amino acids. The CDR3 DNA reads TGTGCCAGCTCACCACCCGCCGGAGGGGTTTCAGAGACCCAGTACTTC. Protein product: CASSPPAGGVSETQYF.

The rearrangement uses TRBV6-6 and TRBJ2-4, with D possibly being TRBD1 (5 bases). V lost 1 base and J lost 0, with 10 bases in between. This CDR3 is built from 16 residues. Germline CDR1 reads MNHNY; CDR2 reads SVGAGI (reference sequence). The CDR3 DNA follows: TGTGCCAGCAGTTACTTGGGGCAGTTAGCCAAAAACATTCAGTACTTC. This gives the protein CASSYLGQLAKNIQYF.

The genes are TRBV7-9 and TRBJ1-1; 7 bases fit TRBD1. Per germline, CDR1 SEHNR and CDR2 FQNEAQ (reference sequence). V was pared by 4 bases and J by 1 base, with 3 bases of the junction left unmatched. CDR3 length: 14 residues. CDR3 nucleotides: TGTGCCAGCAGCTCCGGGACAGCGAACACTGAAGCTTTCTTT. This translates into CASSSGTANTEAFF.

This clonotype was observed a single time. The CDR3 region is CASSLQGREQYF. CDR3 bases: TGTGCCAGTAGCCTACAGGGCCGCGAGCAGTACTTC. The V and J genes are TRBV19 and TRBJ2-7, with D maybe TRBD1 (6 bases). Germline-derived CDR1 and CDR2 are LNHDA and SQIVND (reference sequence). Trimming cost V 6 bases and J 6 bases, with 12 bases left between them. The CDR3 spans 12 residues.

The V call is TRBV7-6, the J call TRBJ2-3; a possible D gene is TRBD2 (5 bases). Germline V gene sequence: CDR1 SGHVS, CDR2 FNYEAQ. V was pared by 5 bases and J by 1 base, with 16 bases between. The CDR3 length is 16 residues. The CDR3 nucleotides read TGTGCCAGCAGCCCTCCCCTTCTTAGCGGCACAGATACGCAGTATTTT. It is translated as CASSPPLLSGTDTQYF.

Only a few counts were recorded for this clonotype. The chain carries TRBV9 and TRBJ1-3; D is ambiguous. V was shortened by 4 bases and J by 2 bases, with 7 bases between the two germline ends. In germline, CDR1 is SGDLS, CDR2 YYNGEE. This CDR3 spans 13 amino acids. The CDR3 DNA reads as TGTGCCAGCAGCCCTGGACCTGGAAACACCATATATTTT. This gives the protein CASSPGPGNTIYF. Combining the CDR3 with reference TRBV9 and TRBJ1-3 gives the whole variable domain DSGVTQTPKHLITATGQRVTLRCSPRSGDLSVYWYQQSLDQGLQFLIQYYNGEERAKGNILERFSAQQFPDLHSELNLSSLELGDSALYFCASSPGPGNTIYFGEGSWLTVV.

The V and J genes are TRBV29-1 and TRBJ1-2; D ambiguous. The CDR3 sequence is 14 residues long. The germline V and J ends were trimmed by 1 base and 0 bases, with 9 bases remaining between them. Germline V gives CDR1 SQVTM, CDR2 ANQGSEA. CDR3 protein: CSVEAREANYGYTF. As DNA, the CDR3 is TGCAGCGTTGAAGCCCGGGAAGCTAACTATGGCTACACCTTC.

This clonotype was counted at least ten times. The chain couples TRBV6-2 or TRBV6-3 to TRBJ2-7; D remains ambiguous. The CDR3 runs 12 residues. Trimming left V 8 bases short and J 2 bases short, with 10 bases between. The germline V gene has CDR1 MNHEY and CDR2 SVGEGT. In DNA form, the CDR3 reads TGTGCCAGCGGTTCTAGGACCTACGAGCAGTACTTC. Protein sequence: CASGSRTYEQYF.

V gene TRBV24-1 combines with J gene TRBJ1-1; unclear D gene. Germline V gives CDR1 KGHDR, CDR2 SFDVKD. CDR3 length: 12 residues. Trimming removed 9 bases from V and 1 base from J, with 8 bases in between. Here the CDR3 reads CATPRENTEAFF. CDR3 nucleotides: TGTGCCACCCCGAGGGAGAACACTGAAGCTTTCTTT.

This chain links TRBV5-4 with TRBJ2-3; D ambiguous. The CDR3 extends over 15 amino acids. Trimming stripped 5 bases from V and 2 bases from J, with 15 bases between. Germline V gene sequence: CDR1 SGHNT, CDR2 YYREEE (reference sequence). The DNA of the CDR3 is TGTGCCAGCAGTTCGAGACTCGACTCCACAGATACGCAGTATTTT. Protein: CASSSRLDSTDTQYF.

This rearrangement joins TRBV28 to TRBJ2-4; D not certain. Germline lookup yields CDR1 MDHEN and CDR2 SYDVKM. There are 14 residues in the CDR3. Trimming shortened V by 3 bases and J by 8 bases, and 14 bases separated the two germline ends. This CDR3 reads CASSLVGAPYIQYF. The CDR3, as DNA: TGTGCCAGCAGTTTGGTGGGCGCGCCATACATTCAGTACTTC.